This T cell receptor (beta chain) stems from a study of T cells in Graves' hyperthyroidism and ophthalmopathy. Study-level results: Clonotypes that were expanded in thyroid above 0.001 mostly appeared in blood too.

Amplification of TCR beta CDR3 regions was performed using RNA transcripts as template. The TCR CDR3 first-round RT-PCR relied on the HTBI primer set. TCRdb ran MiXCR on the multiplex PCR reads and lists one entry per CDR3 protein. The table records roughly 700,000 distinct CDR3 sequences, 11% to 15% of them present only once. Hyperthyroidism patients were newly diagnosed, had disease duration under 2 months, and were aged 18 to 65 years. Used for diagnoses were clinical symptoms, serum thyroxine and TRAb, thyroid ultrasound and orbital computed tomography. This clonotype was observed many times. Its antigen remains unidentified. The receptor's source is a woman aged 18-35 years with Graves' hyperthyroidism. Material for sequencing was blood.

The CDR3 reads CASSGTGWDEQFF. The CDR3 DNA follows: TGTGCCAGCAGTGGGACAGGGTGGGATGAGCAGTTCTTC. The chain couples TRBV7-9 to TRBJ2-1; 9 bases agree with TRBD1. Trimming removed 6 bases from V and 8 bases from J; junction bases left unmatched: 5. CDR3 size: 13 residues. Germline V lookup: CDR1 SEHNR, CDR2 FQNEAQ (reference sequence).